The table lists the clone carrying this T cell receptor beta chain with a few counts. What it binds is not known. The germline V and J ends were trimmed by 5 bases and 8 bases, with 16 bases remaining between them. This CDR3 comprises 14 residues. Healthy Caucasians provided all donations. This specimen comes from a study of identical twins. Study-wide results and caveats: Out-of-frame TCR alpha sharing observed in monozygotic twins exceeded model estimates. The analysis was cross-sectional rather than longitudinal within donors. While abundant cord blood beta clonotypes carried fewer insertions, memory repertoires showed no such pattern.

TCRdb re-called the 5' RACE reads through MiXCR, storing one row per CDR3 protein. The sample shows around 530,000 distinct CDR3 sequences, approximately 16% of them seen only once. These records were also assigned to another study, of yellow fever vaccine responses in identical twins.

The chain joins TRBV12-3 or TRBV12-4 to TRBJ2-1; weak D call: TRBD2 (7 bases). The origin of this receptor is a woman under 30 in good health. Sequencing used CD4+ T cells sorted from blood. The CDR3 spells CASSKPGGGYEQFF. The CDR3 DNA sequence: TGTGCCAGCAGTAAGCCGGGCGGGGGCTATGAGCAGTTCTTC.